Presented here are 10 T cell receptor beta chains from one specimen sequenced in a study of T cells in Graves' hyperthyroidism and ophthalmopathy. Amplified regions were TCR beta CDR3 sequences from RNA transcripts. TCR CDR3 underwent first-round RT-PCR with the HTBI primer set. TCRdb reprocessed the multiplex PCR reads with MiXCR, giving one entry per CDR3 protein. The data show 600,000 to 850,000 distinct CDR3 sequences, around 19% seen once. Sequenced material: blood. These receptors were obtained from a woman in her forties or fifties with Graves' hyperthyroidism that later progressed to Graves' ophthalmopathy.

This chain links TRBV4-1 with TRBJ2-2; a possible D gene is TRBD2 (5 bases). Trimming removed 1 base from V and 4 bases from J, with 13 bases in between. The CDR3 covers 16 residues. The germline gives CDR1 MGHRA, CDR2 YSYEKL. In DNA, the CDR3 is TGCGCCAGCAGCCAAGTGCAAAGGGCGGGCACCGGGGAGCTGTTTTTT. The encoded protein is CASSQVQRAGTGELFF.

This clonotype occurred a few times. The chain joins TRBV5-4 to TRBJ2-5; D is uncertain. Germline V CDR1 and CDR2: SGHNT, YYREEE (reference sequence). This CDR3 is 14 amino acids long. V shed 4 bases and J shed 1 base, with 11 bases lying between them. CDR3 in amino acids: CASSQVQTQETQYF. The CDR3 DNA reads TGTGCCAGCAGCCAAGTACAGACCCAAGAGACCCAGTACTTC.

The rearrangement joins TRBV10-2 to TRBJ2-1; 9 nucleotides align to TRBD2. The CDR3 is made up of 14 amino acids. V shed 6 bases and J 7 bases; nucleotides not matched to a gene: 7. CDR1 is WSHSY and CDR2 is SAAADI in the germline V gene. The CDR3 coding sequence is TGCGCCAGCAGGCTAGCGGGGCCCGGGAATGAGCAGTTCTTC. Translating gives CASRLAGPGNEQFF.

The chain carries TRBV20-1 and TRBJ1-2, with unresolved D. Germline CDR1 and CDR2: DFQATT and SNEGSKA (reference sequence). V was cut by 3 bases and J by 6 bases, with 8 bases left in between. This CDR3 region has 11 residues. In nucleotides, the CDR3 is TGCAGTGCTAGGGGATTCGATGGCTACACCTTC. Its translation: CSARGFDGYTF.

This clonotype was seen only a few times. The chain has TRBV19 and TRBJ1-4, with D possibly being TRBD1 (5 bases). CDR1 and CDR2 from the germline V gene are LNHDA and SQIVND (reference sequence). With 7 bases removed from V and 6 bases from J, the gap between germline ends came to 18 bases. CDR3 length: 15 residues. The chain's CDR3 is CASTLYGGSDEKLFF. The CDR3 DNA reads TGTGCCAGTACCCTCTACGGGGGAAGCGATGAAAAACTGTTTTTT.

V usage is TRBV6-1 and J usage is TRBJ1-2, with a possible D match to TRBD1 (6 bases). V was shortened by 5 bases and J by 1 base, with 17 bases between the two germline ends. CDR1 and CDR2 from the germline V gene are MNHNS and SASEGT. The CDR3 runs to 16 residues. CDR3 DNA sequence: TGTGCCAGCAGTAATTCAGGGGAGGGGGTTAACTATGGCTACACCTTC. Translated, it gives CASSNSGEGVNYGYTF.

The chain recombines TRBV5-4 with TRBJ1-2, with 8 bases identical to TRBD1. The germline V gene encodes CDR1 SGHNT and CDR2 YYREEE (reference sequence). V was pared by 4 bases and J by 8 bases, with 10 bases of the junction left unmatched. This CDR3 has 14 residues. CDR3 sequence: CASSTDREIRGYTF. In nucleotides, the CDR3 is TGTGCCAGCAGCACGGACAGGGAAATCAGAGGCTACACCTTC. The complete variable domain, with remaining parts taken from reference TRBV5-4 and TRBJ1-2, reads ETGVTQSPTHLIKTRGQQVTLRCSSQSGHNTVSWYQQALGQGPQFIFQYYREEENGRGNFPPRFSGLQFPNYSSELNVNALELDDSALYLCASSTDREIRGYTFGSGTRLTVV.

This clonotype was seen more than once but under ten times. The chain recombines TRBV6-2 or TRBV6-3 with TRBJ2-1; 10 bases align to TRBD2. Germline V lookup: CDR1 MNHEY, CDR2 SVGEGT. V lost 7 bases and J lost 9; bases outside the gene matches: 6. The CDR3 is 13 amino acids. The DNA of the CDR3 is TGTGCCAGCAACCCTAGCGGGGGTGGTGAGCAGTTCTTC. The encoded protein is CASNPSGGGEQFF.

This clonotype has a handful of counts. This rearrangement joins TRBV5-1 to TRBJ2-2, with TRBD2 identical over 8 bases. The CDR3 runs to 16 residues. Germline V lookup: CDR1 SGHRS, CDR2 YFSETQ. The ends lost 0 bases at V and 3 bases at J; junction bases unmatched: 4. The CDR3 is CASSLDSRGDTGELFF. As DNA, the CDR3 is TGCGCCAGCAGCTTGGACTCGCGGGGGGACACCGGGGAGCTGTTTTTT.

There are many counts of this clonotype. The chain recombines TRBV27 with TRBJ1-1, with unresolved D. The germline V gene encodes CDR1 MNHEY and CDR2 SMNVEV (reference sequence). V lost 7 bases and J lost 1, with 16 bases in between. The CDR3 spans 15 residues. The CDR3 loop reads CASTEFHGRNTEAFF. In DNA form, the CDR3 reads TGTGCCAGCACCGAATTCCACGGACGGAACACTGAAGCTTTCTTT.